These 24 T cell receptor beta chains share one sample of origin, sequenced in a study of blood T cell repertoires in COVID-19 (dated by TCRdb to 2020 to 2021). Libraries were built with the immunoSEQ multiplex PCR assay. TCRdb carries this immuneACCESS record with in-frame sequences only. Its versions omit some clonotypes, under half of them owing to an unresolved V gene in the studies checked, with the rest unexplained. The sample records some 74,000 clones, approximately 76% of which are singletons. Approximately 15% of the sample comes from the top ten. The sequenced material came from peripheral blood. These receptors were obtained from a man between 65 and 85 years old with active or convalescent COVID-19.

This clone appeared a single time. The rearrangement links TRBV10-1 to TRBJ2-2; 13 nucleotides align to TRBD2. The CDR3 sequence is 16 residues long. The germline V gene encodes CDR1 WNHNN and CDR2 SYGVQD (reference sequence). Trimming removed 6 bases from V and 3 bases from J; junction bases left unmatched: 4. CDR3: CASSDGLAGDTGELFF. The DNA of the CDR3 is TGCGCCAGCAGCGACGGACTAGCGGGGGACACCGGGGAGCTGTTTTTT.

The chain uses TRBV13 and TRBJ2-2, with 9 nucleotides matching TRBD2. The CDR3 has 15 amino acids. Germline CDR1 and CDR2: PRHDT and FYEKMQ (reference sequence). With V trimmed by 5 bases and J by 4 bases, 5 bases remained unmatched. As DNA, the CDR3 is TGTGCCAGCAGCCATAGCGGGGGCCCCACCGGGGAGCTGTTTTTT. Translating gives CASSHSGGPTGELFF.

The chain combines TRBV5-4 with TRBJ2-3; 14 nucleotides line up with TRBD2. The CDR3 spans 17 residues. Germline V gene lookup returns CDR1 SGHNT and CDR2 YYREEE (reference sequence). The junction had 8 bases not matched to a gene; V was cut back by 4 bases and J by 4 bases. The CDR3 nucleotides read TGTGCCAGCAGCACCCGGACTAGCGGGGGGTTCCCAGATACGCAGTATTTT. This gives the protein CASSTRTSGGFPDTQYF.

V and J are TRBV5-1 and TRBJ2-3; 8 bases align to TRBD2. Trimming at V came to 5 bases and at J to 2 bases, leaving 7 bases not matched to a gene. The CDR3 consists of 15 residues. Germline V gene sequence: CDR1 SGHRS, CDR2 YFSETQ. The CDR3 DNA is TGCGCCAGCAGTTTCGGGACTAGTCCCACAGATACGCAGTATTTT. This encodes CASSFGTSPTDTQYF.

V usage is TRBV10-3 and J usage is TRBJ2-1; 8 nucleotides align to TRBD2. CDR3 length: 17 amino acids. Trimming cost V 0 bases and J 4 bases; bases outside gene matches: 8. Per the germline V gene, CDR1 is ENHRY and CDR2 is SYGVKD. The CDR3 region has the DNA TGTGCCATCAGTGAGTCGAATCGGGGGGGGCCGTACAATGAGCAGTTCTTC. Its translation is CAISESNRGGPYNEQFF.

The J gene is TRBJ1-5, the V gene TRBV28; D is perhaps TRBD1 (5 bases). The CDR3 runs 15 residues. CDR1 is MDHEN and CDR2 is SYDVKM in the germline V gene. V was shortened by 2 bases and J by 1 base, with 9 bases between the two germline ends. The CDR3 DNA reads TGTGCCAGCAGTTTAGGAGGGGACAGCAATCAGCCCCAGCATTTT. This sequence encodes CASSLGGDSNQPQHF.

The gene calls are TRBV6-5 and TRBJ1-4; TRBD1 might be the D (6 bases). The CDR3 consists of 13 residues. Looked up from germline, CDR1 is MNHEY and CDR2 is SVGAGI. Trimming took off 6 bases at V and 8 bases at J, with 13 bases between the two ends. CDR3 in DNA: TGTGCCAGCAGCCTAGAAAGGGGGGAAAAACTGTTTTTT. Protein: CASSLERGEKLFF.

This sequence joins TRBV5-4 and TRBJ2-7; TRBD1 agrees at 8 bases. This CDR3 comprises 14 residues. Trimming took 3 bases from V and 2 from J; bases not matched to a gene: 4. Germline V gene data show CDR1 as SGHNT and CDR2 as YYREEE (reference sequence). The CDR3 reads CASSSGTGTYEQYF. Here the CDR3 DNA reads TGTGCCAGCAGCTCCGGGACAGGTACCTACGAGCAGTACTTC.

The rearrangement links TRBV6-5 to TRBJ2-5, with 9 bases identical to TRBD1. The ends lost 0 bases at V and 3 bases at J; junction bases unmatched: 5. Germline lookup yields CDR1 MNHEY and CDR2 SVGAGI. This CDR3 has 16 amino acids. The CDR3 loop reads CASSYSPGQGKETQYF. The CDR3 DNA follows: TGTGCCAGCAGTTACTCCCCGGGACAGGGTAAAGAGACCCAGTACTTC.

This clone was found once. The CDR3 reads CAIYRVCEQYF. CDR3 nucleotides: TGTGCCATCTACAGGGTTTGCGAGCAGTACTTC. The chain carries TRBV6-4 and TRBJ2-7; D might be TRBD1 (6 bases). The CDR3 runs 11 residues. Germline lookup yields CDR1 MRHNA and CDR2 SNTAGT. Trimming removed 10 bases from V and 6 bases from J, with 13 bases in between.

J is TRBJ2-1 and V is TRBV2, with 9 bases lining up with TRBD2. The trim removed 6 bases at V and 6 bases at J, leaving 6 bases unmatched. Germline CDR1 SNHLY, CDR2 FYNNEI. This CDR3 is built from 14 residues. The CDR3 DNA sequence: TGTGCCAGCAGGCCGGGACTAGCAATCAATGAGCAGTTCTTC. It yields the protein CASRPGLAINEQFF.

This rearrangement joins TRBV9 to TRBJ2-6; 8 bases map to TRBD1. Trimming took 0 bases from V and 2 from J; bases not matched to a gene: 4. From germline, CDR1 is SGDLS and CDR2 YYNGEE. There are 17 residues in the CDR3. The CDR3 DNA reads TGTGCCAGCAGCGTAGAGACAGGGGTCGCTGGGGCCAACGTCCTGACTTTC. Its translation: CASSVETGVAGANVLTF. The full variable domain, rest sourced from reference TRBV9 and TRBJ2-6, is DSGVTQTPKHLITATGQRVTLRCSPRSGDLSVYWYQQSLDQGLQFLIQYYNGEERAKGNILERFSAQQFPDLHSELNLSSLELGDSALYFCASSVETGVAGANVLTFGAGSRLTVL.

This clone appeared a few times. V usage is TRBV18 and J usage is TRBJ1-1; D may be TRBD1 (6 bases). There are 16 residues in the CDR3. Germline loops: CDR1 KGHSH, CDR2 LQKENI. Trimming removed 2 bases from V and 1 base from J, with 14 bases in between. The CDR3 region is CASSPGVGRGNTEAFF. The CDR3 region has the DNA TGTGCCAGCTCACCAGGGGTCGGCAGGGGGAACACTGAAGCTTTCTTT.

The chain couples TRBV11-2 to TRBJ2-7; tentatively, D is TRBD1 (5 bases). V lost 4 bases to trimming and J lost 6 bases, with 13 bases between them. CDR1 SGHAT and CDR2 FQNNGV come from the germline V gene. The CDR3 runs to 13 residues. Here the CDR3 DNA reads TGTGCCAGCAGCTCTCTTCAGGGCCTCGAGCAGTACTTC. This translates into CASSSLQGLEQYF.

The chain has TRBV30 and TRBJ2-4; maybe TRBD2 (7 bases). V gave up 2 bases and J gave up 8 bases, with 28 bases separating them. Germline-derived CDR1 and CDR2 are GTSNPN and SVGIG (reference sequence). CDR3 length: 18 residues. CDR3 sequence (DNA): TGTGCCTGGAGTCACTTTGCGGGGGCCTCCGGGGAGGGTGACATTCAGTACTTC. Protein: CAWSHFAGASGEGDIQYF.

V and J are TRBV5-1 and TRBJ2-1, with 10 bases aligning to TRBD2. There are 17 residues in the CDR3. CDR1 and CDR2 from the germline V gene are SGHRS and YFSETQ. V was pared by 4 bases and J by 4 bases, with 11 bases of the junction left unmatched. CDR3 nucleotides: TGCGCCAGCAGCGCCCTAGCGGGGGATAATATTTACAATGAGCAGTTCTTC. Protein product: CASSALAGDNIYNEQFF.

The V gene is TRBV20-1, the J gene TRBJ2-1; tentatively, D is TRBD1 (6 bases). The V gene's germline CDR1 is DFQATT and CDR2 SNEGSKA (reference sequence). CDR3 length: 11 residues. Trimming pared 2 bases from V and 10 bases from J, leaving 9 bases between. As DNA, the CDR3 is TGCAGTGCTAGAAACAGGGTCGAGCAGTTCTTC. Encoded protein: CSARNRVEQFF.

V gene TRBV5-8 combines with J gene TRBJ1-1; TRBD1 aligns across 7 bases. Germline values: CDR1 SGHTS, CDR2 YDEGEE. The CDR3 has 14 amino acids. Unmatched junction bases numbered 3, after V lost 3 bases and J lost 1 base. This CDR3 reads CASSYRDRNTEAFF. The CDR3 DNA sequence: TGTGCCAGCAGCTACCGGGACAGGAACACTGAAGCTTTCTTT.

This clone was found once. The rearrangement links TRBV2 to TRBJ1-5, with TRBD1 matching 7 bases. The junction had 1 base not matched to a gene; V was cut back by 3 bases and J by 2 bases. Germline V gene sequence: CDR1 SNHLY, CDR2 FYNNEI. This CDR3 is 14 amino acids long. This chain's CDR3 is CASSEGTGNQPQHF. The CDR3 DNA sequence: TGTGCCAGCAGTGAGGGGACAGGCAATCAGCCCCAGCATTTT.

The chain joins TRBV5-6 to TRBJ2-7; possible D gene TRBD1, 6 bases. In germline, CDR1 is SGHDT, CDR2 YYEEEE. CDR3 size: 12 residues. V dropped 3 bases and J dropped 6 bases, with 10 bases sitting between them. The CDR3 sequence: CASSSGTTEQYF. The CDR3 nucleotides read TGTGCCAGCAGCTCGGGGACAACCGAGCAGTACTTC.

V and J are TRBV4-2 and TRBJ2-7; D might be TRBD2 (6 bases). V gave up 0 bases and J gave up 9 bases, with 12 bases separating them. There are 13 residues in the CDR3. Per germline, CDR1 LGHNA and CDR2 YNFKEQ. The CDR3 reads CASSQDAGSRQYF. The CDR3 DNA sequence: TGTGCCAGCAGCCAAGATGCGGGGAGTCGGCAGTACTTC.

The chain recombines TRBV3-1 (or the pseudogene TRBV3-2) with TRBJ2-5; 9 nucleotides agree with TRBD2. Germline V CDR1 and CDR2: LGHDT, YNNKEL (reference sequence). V dropped 0 bases and J dropped 2; count of bases not matched to a gene: 10. The CDR3 has 18 residues. The CDR3 DNA follows: TGTGCCAGCAGCCAAGATTGGGCTAGCGGGGAGGCTCAAGAGACCCAGTACTTC. This encodes CASSQDWASGEAQETQYF.

V gene TRBV20-1 combines with J gene TRBJ2-2; perhaps TRBD2 as D (5 bases). Germline V CDR1 and CDR2: DFQATT, SNEGSKA (reference sequence). V was clipped by 3 bases and J by 0 bases, with 11 bases between them. CDR3 size: 15 residues. Written as DNA, the CDR3 is TGCAGTGCTAGTAGTGGACTGTCGAACACCGGGGAGCTGTTTTTT. This translates into CSASSGLSNTGELFF.

This clone was counted a few times. V usage is TRBV10-3 and J usage is TRBJ2-5, with D uncertain. There are 13 residues in the CDR3. Germline CDR1 is ENHRY and CDR2 is SYGVKD. The V end lost 0 bases, the J end lost 4 bases, and 6 bases lay between the germline ends. The CDR3 here is CAISESGRETQYF. CDR3 nucleotides: TGTGCCATCAGTGAGTCTGGCAGAGAGACCCAGTACTTC.